This T cell receptor (beta chain) was obtained from a study of T cell responses to AZD1222 COVID-19 vaccine (dated by TCRdb to the early 2020s). With respect to the entire study: TCR sequencing was performed for about 250 trial participants, of whom roughly 200 were given two doses of AZD1222 and around 26 were given two doses of MenACWY control vaccine. Trial participants were enrolled by age into subgroups of 18-55, 56-69 and 70-plus years, and approximately 150, 30 and 60 TCR-sequenced participants, respectively, were included in these subgroups. Broad study findings and their caveats: Vaccine-associated CD4 TCRs spanned the whole spike protein, with dominant responses in regions 160-218 and 743-854. Because no day 14 peak-response samples were available, the repertoires could be characterized only after the peak T cell response. The 56-69-year group was small, and its depth increase did not reach significance, likely because of low power. Only five or six AZD1222 recipients were SARS-CoV-2 seropositive at baseline, limiting conclusions about previously exposed vaccinees. Most participants were white British and females outnumbered males, and the authors suggested that clonal diversity may have been underestimated. A significant rise in spike-specific TCR breadth and depth was observed after two AZD1222 doses relative to day 0 and relative to MenACWY recipients. Reportedly, almost half of the unique spike-specific TCRs recognized epitopes lying outside the regions that are mutated in the B.1.351 and B.1.1.7 variants.

Sample time point, as interpreted from the label and publication: baseline before first vaccination. This sample's treatment or condition label indicates: meningococcal conjugate vaccine given as trial control. The vaccinee samples were drawn from two UK trials, COV001 and COV002, one of which was a single-blind randomized controlled phase 2/3 trial testing AZD1222 (ChAdOx1 nCoV-19) in healthy adults. Trial participant PBMC samples were collected at day 0 and day 28 after the second dose for TCRbeta chain sequencing. Note on this clone: Its antigen is unknown. Per-nucleotide qualities are absent, and no much larger clonotype sits a single base away.

The CDR3 has 15 amino acids, counting the end cysteine and phenylalanine. This entry keeps only the CDR3 DNA: 45 bases, framed from base 1. As encoded in the germline V gene, CDR1 is MNHEY while CDR2 is SVGAGI. Compared with germline, V lacks 6 bases and J lacks 8 bases; bases without a gene match: 7. The CDR3 regions of human TCRbeta chains were analyzed by immunosequencing. As for the authors' bioinformatics: TCRs in the repertoires were compared against a reference library of SARS-CoV-2-specific TCRs that had been generated with the MIRA antigen-specificity platform. Breadth was defined as the fraction of unique TCRs that were SARS-CoV-2-associated. Depth was defined as the fraction of total T cells that were SARS-CoV-2-associated. Using the MIRA data, each spike-specific TCR was mapped to the spike region that the TCR reacts to and placed in a CD4 or CD8 class. Log10-transformed breadth and depth values were compared by one-way ANOVA with Sidak's multiple comparisons tests. TCRdb's version of the immuneACCESS table is confined to in-frame rearrangements and falls short of the full clone set. An unresolved V gene accounts for under half of the shortfall where checked; the remainder is of unknown origin. The V and J calls and the clone size are those of that table, but D and trimming were determined from the DNA. In all, the sample holds 52,000 or so clones, and approximately 85% of those were seen once. Roughly a fifth of the sample lies in the top ten.

The clonotype originates from an adult in good health. The receptor chain draws on TRBV6-5 and TRBJ2-1, with 13 bases in between that match TRBD2. Sequenced here: peripheral blood, sampled on day 0 of MenACWY control vaccination. The sequence in DNA is TGTGCCAGCAGGCGGACTAGCGGGAGTGTCGATGAGCAGTTCTTC. This codes for CASRRTSGSVDEQFF.